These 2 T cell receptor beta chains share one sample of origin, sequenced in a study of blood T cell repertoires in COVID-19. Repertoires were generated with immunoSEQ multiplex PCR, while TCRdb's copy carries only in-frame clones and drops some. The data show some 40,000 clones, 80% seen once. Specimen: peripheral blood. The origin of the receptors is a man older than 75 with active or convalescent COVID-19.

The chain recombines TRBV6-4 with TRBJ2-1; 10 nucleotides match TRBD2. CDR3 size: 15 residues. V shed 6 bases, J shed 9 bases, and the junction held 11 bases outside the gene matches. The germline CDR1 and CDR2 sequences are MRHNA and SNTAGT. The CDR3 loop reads CASSPSGGAVGEQFF. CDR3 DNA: TGTGCCAGCAGCCCCAGCGGGGGGGCCGTAGGTGAGCAGTTCTTC.

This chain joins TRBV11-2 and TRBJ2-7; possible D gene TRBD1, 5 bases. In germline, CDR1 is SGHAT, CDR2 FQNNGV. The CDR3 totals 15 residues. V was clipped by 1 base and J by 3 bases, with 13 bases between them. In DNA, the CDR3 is TGTGCCAGCAGCTTAGTTTCGCTAGGGGACTACGAGCAGTACTTC. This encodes CASSLVSLGDYEQYF.